Presented here are 19 T cell receptor beta chains from one specimen sequenced in a study of OX40 agonist ivuxolimab in advanced cancers. Method: immunoSEQ multiplex PCR; TCRdb's copy keeps in-frame clones and lacks some. Of about 79,000 clones in the sample, 80% to 95% were seen once. The sequencing here drew on CD4+ or CD8+ T cells sorted from blood, taken in a trial of the OX40 agonist ivuxolimab. These receptors all stem from an adult with an advanced solid tumor such as melanoma, head and neck, liver or kidney cancer.

The rearrangement uses TRBV30 and TRBJ2-1; D remains ambiguous. This CDR3 has 15 amino acids. V lost 4 bases, J lost 1 base, and 14 bases lay in between. Germline V gives CDR1 GTSNPN, CDR2 SVGIG (reference sequence). The CDR3 DNA reads as TGTGCCTGGAAATTCTGGGGTCAATCCTACAATGAGCAGTTCTTC. Translating it yields CAWKFWGQSYNEQFF.

The J gene is TRBJ1-2, the V gene TRBV9; D might be TRBD1 (5 bases). The CDR3 loop spans 14 amino acids. Germline assignment: CDR1 SGDLS and CDR2 YYNGEE. The germline V and J ends were trimmed by 3 bases and 5 bases, with 14 bases remaining between them. CDR3 protein: CASSAFRDGYGYTF. In DNA form, the CDR3 reads TGTGCCAGCAGCGCTTTCCGGGACGGGTATGGCTACACCTTC.

V and J are TRBV4-1 and TRBJ1-3, with TRBD1 identical over 8 bases. The CDR3 runs 18 residues. After removal of 1 base from V and 4 bases from J, the junction contained 12 bases not matched to a gene. Germline V lookup: CDR1 MGHRA, CDR2 YSYEKL. Here the CDR3 DNA reads TGCGCCAGCAGCCAAGTAGGCGTGACCCGGGACAGGGGAAACACCATATATTTT. Encoded protein: CASSQVGVTRDRGNTIYF.

The CDR3 nucleotides are TGTGCCAGCAGCCCAGGTGCGAGGGGAGCCCCAGATACGCAGTATTTT. This encodes CASSPGARGAPDTQYF. V gene TRBV11-2 combines with J gene TRBJ2-3, with D perhaps TRBD1 or TRBD2 (5 bases each). This CDR3 comprises 16 residues. Germline V CDR1 and CDR2: SGHAT, FQNNGV. V was trimmed by 5 bases and J by 4 bases, leaving 19 bases between them.

The chain combines TRBV19 with TRBJ1-6; TRBD1 aligns across 9 bases. Germline lookup yields CDR1 LNHDA and CDR2 SQIVND (reference sequence). CDR3 length: 17 residues. V trimming: 6 bases; J trimming: 7 bases; junction bases outside the gene matches: 13. The CDR3 DNA is TGTGCCAGTAGACCGTCCCGGGACAGGGTGCGGAATTCACCCCTCCACTTT. Protein: CASRPSRDRVRNSPLHF.

V and J are TRBV7-2 and TRBJ2-7, with D maybe TRBD2 (6 bases). The CDR3 loop spans 14 amino acids. V lost 6 bases, J lost 2 bases, and 14 bases lay in between. The V gene's germline CDR1 is SGHTA and CDR2 FQGNSA. CDR3: CASRRPGLPYEQYF. The CDR3 bases are TGTGCCAGCAGACGACCGGGACTTCCCTACGAGCAGTACTTC.

The rearrangement links TRBV18 to TRBJ1-4; D not resolved. V lost 5 bases and J 8 bases, leaving 12 bases between the germline ends. This CDR3 has 13 residues. CDR1 is KGHSH, CDR2 LQKENI, per germline. The CDR3 bases are TGTGCCAGCTCATCCCTGGACGGGGAAAAACTGTTTTTT. The encoded protein is CASSSLDGEKLFF.

The table lists this clone with a count of one. The J gene is TRBJ2-5, the V gene TRBV9; D not certain. Germline V CDR1 and CDR2: SGDLS, YYNGEE. The CDR3 sequence is 14 residues long. V lost 0 bases, J lost 1 base, and 7 bases lay in between. The CDR3 DNA follows: TGTGCCAGCAGCGTAGGACAATCCCAAGAGACCCAGTACTTC. Residues: CASSVGQSQETQYF.

The V and J genes are TRBV2 and TRBJ2-2, with D possibly TRBD1 on 6 matching bases. Germline V gives CDR1 SNHLY, CDR2 FYNNEI. The CDR3 spans 17 residues. V dropped 8 bases and J dropped 1 base, with 20 bases sitting between them. The CDR3 is CASGLRAGTQNTGELFF. DNA of the CDR3: TGTGCCAGCGGTCTCCGAGCCGGGACACAGAACACCGGGGAGCTGTTTTTT.

This sequence joins TRBV6-6 and TRBJ1-5; unclear D gene. Germline V gives CDR1 MNHNY, CDR2 SVGAGI (reference sequence). This CDR3 has 14 amino acids. V dropped 5 bases and J dropped 0 bases, with 8 bases sitting between them. The CDR3 region has the DNA TGTGCCAGCAGTGACCAAGGTAGCAATCAGCCCCAGCATTTT. This codes for CASSDQGSNQPQHF.

J is TRBJ1-1 and V is TRBV5-1; possibly TRBD1 for D (6 bases). This CDR3 comprises 13 residues. Trimming shortened V by 6 bases and J by 4 bases, and 13 bases separated the two germline ends. Germline assignment: CDR1 SGHRS and CDR2 YFSETQ. CDR3 nucleotides: TGCGCCAGCACCTCGGACAGAGGCACTGAAGCTTTCTTT. Encoded protein: CASTSDRGTEAFF.

This rearrangement joins TRBV4-1 to TRBJ1-4, with 7 bases that match TRBD1. Trimming at V came to 1 base and at J to 8 bases, leaving 13 bases not matched to a gene. The CDR3 is 17 amino acids. The germline CDR1 and CDR2 sequences are MGHRA and YSYEKL. CDR3 bases: TGCGCCAGCAGCCAAGGGGAAGGGGGCGCCATTAGAGAAAAACTGTTTTTT. The encoded protein is CASSQGEGGAIREKLFF.

V usage is TRBV7-9 and J usage is TRBJ1-4; the match to TRBD1 covers 8 bases. CDR1 is SEHNR and CDR2 is FQNEAQ in the germline V gene (reference sequence). CDR3 length equals 15 residues. The ends lost 5 bases at V and 7 bases at J; junction bases unmatched: 9. DNA for the CDR3: TGTGCCAGCAGCCTACAGGGGGGGGAACGTGAAAAACTGTTTTTT. This translates into CASSLQGGEREKLFF.

This chain links TRBV7-6 with TRBJ2-3; 9 bases are a match to TRBD2. The CDR3 runs 14 residues. Germline lookup yields CDR1 SGHVS and CDR2 FNYEAQ. With 1 base clipped from V and 6 bases from J, the junction kept 2 bases outside the gene matches. The CDR3 nucleotides are TGTGCCAGCAGCTTAGAAAGCGGGGGGGATACGCAGTATTTT. Its protein is CASSLESGGDTQYF.

This clone was detected only once. The chain recombines TRBV6-5 with TRBJ1-4, with 11 bases aligning to TRBD1. Germline CDR1 and CDR2: MNHEY and SVGAGI. Trimming at V came to 5 bases and at J to 8 bases, leaving 4 bases not matched to a gene. The CDR3 runs to 14 residues. Written as DNA, the CDR3 is TGTGCCAGCAGTCGGACAGGGGGCAGCGAAAAACTGTTTTTT. It translates to CASSRTGGSEKLFF.

The V call is TRBV29-1, the J call TRBJ1-4; unclear D gene. V dropped 3 bases and J dropped 6 bases, with 14 bases sitting between them. CDR3 size: 14 residues. CDR1 SQVTM and CDR2 ANQGSEA come from the germline V gene. In nucleotides, the CDR3 is TGCAGCGTTGAGAGACCGGGCAGCTATGAAAAACTGTTTTTT. Amino acid sequence: CSVERPGSYEKLFF.

The genes are TRBV19 and TRBJ1-2; D uncertain. V lost 8 bases and J lost 0, with 10 bases in between. The CDR3 spans 13 residues. CDR1 and CDR2 (germline): LNHDA, SQIVND (reference sequence). This chain's CDR3 is CASVRAPNYGYTF. In DNA, the CDR3 is TGTGCCAGTGTGAGAGCCCCTAACTATGGCTACACCTTC.

The V gene is TRBV2, the J gene TRBJ2-3, with TRBD2 matching 16 bases. The J segment lost 14 bases and the V segment lost 8 bases, leaving 7 bases of the junction unmatched. The CDR3 totals 13 residues. CDR1 and CDR2 from the germline V gene are SNHLY and FYNNEI. CDR3 bases: TGTGCCAGCGAGGGGACTAGCGGGGGGGAAGGGTATTTT. It specifies CASEGTSGGEGYF.

Only one count was recorded for this clone. The chain carries TRBV6-6 and TRBJ1-6; D unresolved. The CDR3 runs to 13 residues. Germline V gives CDR1 MNHNY, CDR2 SVGAGI (reference sequence). Trimming removed 5 bases from V and 6 bases from J, with 8 bases in between. CDR3 sequence: CASSGRLNSPLHF. The CDR3 DNA follows: TGTGCCAGCAGTGGGAGACTTAATTCACCCCTCCACTTT.